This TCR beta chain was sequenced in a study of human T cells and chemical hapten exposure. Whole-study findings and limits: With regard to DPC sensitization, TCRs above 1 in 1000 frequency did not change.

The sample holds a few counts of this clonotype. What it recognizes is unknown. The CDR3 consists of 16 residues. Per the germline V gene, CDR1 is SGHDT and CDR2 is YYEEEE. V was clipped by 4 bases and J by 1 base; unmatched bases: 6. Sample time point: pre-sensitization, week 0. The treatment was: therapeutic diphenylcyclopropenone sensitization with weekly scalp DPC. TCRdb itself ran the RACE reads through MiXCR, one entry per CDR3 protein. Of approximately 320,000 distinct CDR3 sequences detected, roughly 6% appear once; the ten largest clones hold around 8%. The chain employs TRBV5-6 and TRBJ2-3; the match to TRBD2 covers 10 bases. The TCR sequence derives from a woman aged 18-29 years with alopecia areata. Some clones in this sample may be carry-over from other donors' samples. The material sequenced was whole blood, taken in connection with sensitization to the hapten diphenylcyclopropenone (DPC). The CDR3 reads CASSGTGTSGTDTQYF. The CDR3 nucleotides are TGTGCCAGCAGCGGGACCGGGACTAGCGGCACAGATACGCAGTATTTT.